At least ten counts were recorded for the clone carrying this TCR beta chain. The target antigen is unknown. These data are taken from a study of response to subunit inactivated influenza vaccine. General study results and limits: Authors suggested each seasonal flu vaccination may recruit only limited numbers of new T cells.

MiXCR, run by TCRdb on the RT-PCR reads, gives a single entry per CDR3 protein. This sample has around 540,000 distinct CDR3 sequences, with approximately 12% found just once. This sequence originates from a man aged 50 to 60 who received an inactivated influenza vaccine. The sample was PBMCs from blood, taken on the day of vaccination.

CDR3 coding DNA: TGTGCCAGCAGCTTAGTGACCGGGTCGAGAGGATCACCCCTCCACTTT. Protein: CASSLVTGSRGSPLHF. The chain carries TRBV7-2 and TRBJ1-6; D is unclear. The germline gives CDR1 SGHTA, CDR2 FQGNSA. Trimming took 1 base from V and 10 from J, leaving 17 bases between them. The CDR3 length is 16 residues.